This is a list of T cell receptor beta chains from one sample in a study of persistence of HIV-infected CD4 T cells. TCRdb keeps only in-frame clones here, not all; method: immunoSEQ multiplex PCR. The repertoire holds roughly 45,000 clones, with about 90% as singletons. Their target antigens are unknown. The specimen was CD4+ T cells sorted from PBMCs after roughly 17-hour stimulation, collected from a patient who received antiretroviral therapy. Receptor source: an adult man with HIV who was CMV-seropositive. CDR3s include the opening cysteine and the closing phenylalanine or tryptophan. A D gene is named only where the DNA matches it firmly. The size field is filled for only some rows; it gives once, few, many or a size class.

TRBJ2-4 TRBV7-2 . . CASSLAQVLGHIQYF TGTGCCAGCAGCTTAGCGCAAGTGCTGGGGCACATTCAGTACTTC
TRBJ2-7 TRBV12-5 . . CASGLVKGGVAEQYF TGTGCTAGTGGTTTGGTAAAGGGGGGGGTAGCCGAGCAGTACTTC
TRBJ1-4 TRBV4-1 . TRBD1 CASSQDKRDRGLEKEKLFF TGCGCCAGCAGCCAAGATAAGCGGGACAGGGGCTTGGAGAAAGAAAAACTGTTTTTT
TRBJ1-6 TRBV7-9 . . CASSIGSGFYNSPLHF TGTGCCAGCAGCATCGGCAGCGGCTTTTATAATTCACCCCTCCACTTT
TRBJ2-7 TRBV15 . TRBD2 CATSRGVGLASGEQYF TGTGCCACCAGCAGAGGAGTGGGACTAGCGAGTGGCGAGCAGTACTTC
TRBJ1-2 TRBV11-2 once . CASSLDRQHGYTF TGTGCCAGCAGCTTAGACAGGCAGCATGGCTACACCTTC
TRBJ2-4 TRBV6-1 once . CASSDGTSEAKNIQYF TGTGCCAGCAGTGACGGGACCTCCGAAGCCAAAAACATTCAGTACTTC
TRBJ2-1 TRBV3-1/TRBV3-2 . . CASSPTGYRRFF TGTGCCAGCAGCCCTACAGGCTACCGCCGGTTCTTC
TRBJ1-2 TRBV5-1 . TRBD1 CASSLRGQDGYTF TGCGCCAGCAGCTTGAGGGGGCAGGATGGCTACACCTTC
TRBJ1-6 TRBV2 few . CASTFNVRGTSSPLHF TGTGCCAGCACCTTCAACGTCAGGGGAACTAGTTCACCCCTCCACTTT
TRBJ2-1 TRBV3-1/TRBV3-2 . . CASSQDQVRGNEQFF TGTGCCAGCAGCCAAGATCAAGTGAGGGGCAATGAGCAGTTCTTC
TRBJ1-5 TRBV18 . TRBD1 CASSRQGGDNQPQHF TGTGCCAGCTCCCGACAGGGGGGGGACAATCAGCCCCAGCATTTT
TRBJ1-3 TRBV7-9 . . CASSLLVRVSGNTIYF TGTGCCAGCAGCTTACTTGTGAGGGTCTCTGGAAACACCATATATTTT
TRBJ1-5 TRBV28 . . CASSSGGRSGVSNQPQHF TGTGCCAGCAGTTCCGGGGGGCGATCGGGCGTGAGCAATCAGCCCCAGCATTTT
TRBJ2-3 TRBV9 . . CASSVRTGTDTQYF TGTGCCAGCAGCGTACGGACAGGCACAGATACGCAGTATTTT
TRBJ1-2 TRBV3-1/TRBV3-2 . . CASSQVETRLGGYTF TGTGCCAGCAGCCAAGTTGAGACGCGCCTGGGGGGCTACACCTTC